The following is a T cell receptor beta chain sequence with its context. Its antigen is currently unknown. A single base separates this from a much larger clone, so it may be a read error. V lost 5 bases, J lost 7 bases, and 6 bases lay in between. The CDR3 is 11 amino acids. Germline-derived CDR1 and CDR2 are SNHLY and FYNNEI. As handled by the study authors: In the immunoSEQ data, sequences were junction-only and lacked quality scores, so filtering differed. Libraries were prepared by immunoSEQ multiplex PCR; TCRdb keeps only in-frame clonotypes and omits some of them. The D gene and trimming were derived from the DNA, and the V and J assignments and clone size from that table. The sample holds around 450,000 clones, 70% to 80% seen once. This specimen belongs to a study of shared clonotypes between healthy human individuals. Broader study findings: Sampling covered blood only; tissue repertoires likely differ. The expectation was that sequencing depth would affect clonotype sharing among donors.

The specimen sequenced was PBMCs. The source of this sequence is a woman aged 40 to 50 in good health. Some clones in this sample may be carry-over from other donors' samples. This chain uses TRBV2 with TRBJ2-1; D is ambiguous. Written as DNA, the CDR3 is TGTGCCAGCAGTTACTTAAATGAGCAGTTCTTC. It is translated as CASSYLNEQFF.